The subject of this entry is one T cell receptor beta chain. The data were obtained in a study of T-cell reconstitution after alpha-beta-depleted transplantation in children. The CDR3 runs to 13 residues. The V end lost 4 bases, the J end lost 3 bases, and 9 bases lay between the germline ends. Unique molecular identifiers were used to barcode this TCRbeta library. A single record per CDR3 protein comes from TCRdb applying MiXCR to the PCR reads. This sample has some 550,000 distinct CDR3 sequences, with approximately 20% found just once. This TCR was sampled from a human donor who donated a stem cell graft to a child with acute lymphoblastic leukemia. This material consisted of PBMCs from the stem cell graft donor, taken from the stem cell graft. The gene calls are TRBV12-3 or TRBV12-4 and TRBJ1-1; D gene ambiguous. The CDR3 is CASSSPRDTEAFF. For the CDR3, the DNA is TGTGCCAGCAGTTCCCCCCGGGACACTGAAGCTTTCTTT.